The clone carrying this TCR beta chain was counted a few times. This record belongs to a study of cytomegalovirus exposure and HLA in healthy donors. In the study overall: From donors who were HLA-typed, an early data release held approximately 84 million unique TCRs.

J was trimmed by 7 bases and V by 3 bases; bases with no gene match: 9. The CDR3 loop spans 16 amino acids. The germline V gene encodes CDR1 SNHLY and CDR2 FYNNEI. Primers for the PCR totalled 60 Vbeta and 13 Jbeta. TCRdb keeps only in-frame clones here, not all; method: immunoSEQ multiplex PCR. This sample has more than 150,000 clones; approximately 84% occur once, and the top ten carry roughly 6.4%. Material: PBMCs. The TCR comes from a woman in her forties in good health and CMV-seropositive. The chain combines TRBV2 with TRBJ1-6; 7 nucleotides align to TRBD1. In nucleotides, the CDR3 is TGTGCCAGCAGTGACCCAACAGGGGCGCGGAATTCACCCCTCCACTTT. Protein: CASSDPTGARNSPLHF.